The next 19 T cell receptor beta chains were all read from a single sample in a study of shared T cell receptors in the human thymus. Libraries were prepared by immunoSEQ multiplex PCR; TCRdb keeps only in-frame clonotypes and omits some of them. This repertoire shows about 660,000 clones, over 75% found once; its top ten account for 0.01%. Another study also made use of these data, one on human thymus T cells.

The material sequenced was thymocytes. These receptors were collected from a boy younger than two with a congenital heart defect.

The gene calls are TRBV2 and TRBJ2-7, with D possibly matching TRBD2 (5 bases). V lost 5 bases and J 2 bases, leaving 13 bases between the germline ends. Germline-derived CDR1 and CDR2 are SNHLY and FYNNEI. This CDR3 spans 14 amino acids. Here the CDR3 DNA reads TGTGCCAGCAGTATGCGACTAAATACCTACGAGCAGTACTTC. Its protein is CASSMRLNTYEQYF.

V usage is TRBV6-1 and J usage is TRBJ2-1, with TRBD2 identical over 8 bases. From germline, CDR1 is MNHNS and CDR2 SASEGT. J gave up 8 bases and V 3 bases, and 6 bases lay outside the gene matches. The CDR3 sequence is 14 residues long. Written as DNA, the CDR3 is TGTGCCAGCAGTGAGGGACTAGGTCGCCATGAGCAGTTCTTC. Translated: CASSEGLGRHEQFF.

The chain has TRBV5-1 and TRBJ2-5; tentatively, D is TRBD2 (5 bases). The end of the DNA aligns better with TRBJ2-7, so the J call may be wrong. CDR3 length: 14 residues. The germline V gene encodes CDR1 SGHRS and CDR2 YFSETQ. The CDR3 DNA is TGCGCCAGCAGCCCCCGGGATACCACCTACGAGCAGTACTTC. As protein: CASSPRDTTYEQYF.

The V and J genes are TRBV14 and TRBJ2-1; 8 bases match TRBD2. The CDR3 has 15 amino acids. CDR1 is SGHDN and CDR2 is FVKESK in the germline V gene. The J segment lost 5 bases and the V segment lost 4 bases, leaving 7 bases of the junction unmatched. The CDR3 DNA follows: TGTGCCAGCAGCCTCGGGACTAGGGAGAACAATGAGCAGTTCTTC. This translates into CASSLGTRENNEQFF. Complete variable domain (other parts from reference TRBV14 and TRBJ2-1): EAGVTQFPSHSVIEKGQTVTLRCDPISGHDNLYWYRRVMGKEIKFLLHFVKESKQDESGMPNNRFLAERTGGTYSTLKVQPAELEDSGVYFCASSLGTRENNEQFFGPGTRLTVL.

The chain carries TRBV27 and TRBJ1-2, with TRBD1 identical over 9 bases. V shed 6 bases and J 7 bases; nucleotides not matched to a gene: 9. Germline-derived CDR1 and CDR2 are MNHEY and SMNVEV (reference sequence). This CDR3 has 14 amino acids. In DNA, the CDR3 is TGTGCCAGCAGCCCGCCAACAGGGGGCTCTGGCTACACCTTC. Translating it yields CASSPPTGGSGYTF.

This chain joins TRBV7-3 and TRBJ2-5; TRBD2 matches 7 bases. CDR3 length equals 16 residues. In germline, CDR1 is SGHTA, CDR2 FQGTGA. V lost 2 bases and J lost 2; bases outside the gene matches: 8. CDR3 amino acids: CASSLGCLAAQETQYF. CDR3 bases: TGTGCCAGCAGCTTAGGGTGCCTAGCGGCACAAGAGACCCAGTACTTC.

In DNA, the CDR3 is TGTGCCAGCAGCCAAGATGAAGGACTAGCGGGAGGGGGGCAAGAGACCCAGTACTTC. This sequence encodes CASSQDEGLAGGGQETQYF. J is TRBJ2-5 and V is TRBV4-2; 15 bases match TRBD2. The germline V gene encodes CDR1 LGHNA and CDR2 YNFKEQ. CDR3 length equals 19 residues. V lost 0 bases to trimming and J lost 2 bases; unmatched junction nucleotides: 7.

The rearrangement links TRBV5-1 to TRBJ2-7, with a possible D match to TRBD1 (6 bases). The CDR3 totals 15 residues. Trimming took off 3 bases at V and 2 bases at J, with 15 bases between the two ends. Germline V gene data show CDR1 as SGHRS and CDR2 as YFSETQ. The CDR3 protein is CASSWVRQGTYEQYF. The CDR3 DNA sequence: TGCGCCAGCAGCTGGGTACGGCAGGGGACCTACGAGCAGTACTTC. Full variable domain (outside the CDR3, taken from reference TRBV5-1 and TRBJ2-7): KAGVTQTPRYLIKTRGQQVTLSCSPISGHRSVSWYQQTPGQGLQFLFEYFSETQRNKGNFPGRFSGRQFSNSRSEMNVSTLELGDSALYLCASSWVRQGTYEQYFGPGTRLTVT.

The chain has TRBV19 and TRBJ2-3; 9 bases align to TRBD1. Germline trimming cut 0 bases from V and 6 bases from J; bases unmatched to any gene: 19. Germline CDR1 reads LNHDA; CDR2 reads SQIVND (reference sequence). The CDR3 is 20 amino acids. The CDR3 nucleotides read TGTGCCAGTAGTATAGATCCAAAATACATCGGGGACAGGGAGCTGGATACGCAGTATTTT. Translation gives CASSIDPKYIGDRELDTQYF.

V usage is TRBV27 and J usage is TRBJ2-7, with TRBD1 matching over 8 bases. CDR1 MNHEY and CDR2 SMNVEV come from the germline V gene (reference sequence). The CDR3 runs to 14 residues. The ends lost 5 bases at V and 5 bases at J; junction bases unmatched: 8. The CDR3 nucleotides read TGTGCCAGCAGTCCCGGGACAGGCACCGACGAGCAGTACTTC. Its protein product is CASSPGTGTDEQYF.

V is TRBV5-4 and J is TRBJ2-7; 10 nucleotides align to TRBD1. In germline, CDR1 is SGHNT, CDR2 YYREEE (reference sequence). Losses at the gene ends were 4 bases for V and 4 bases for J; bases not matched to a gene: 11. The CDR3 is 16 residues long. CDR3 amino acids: CASSTHRDRGGYEQYF. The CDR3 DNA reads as TGTGCCAGCAGCACCCACCGGGACAGGGGAGGTTACGAGCAGTACTTC.

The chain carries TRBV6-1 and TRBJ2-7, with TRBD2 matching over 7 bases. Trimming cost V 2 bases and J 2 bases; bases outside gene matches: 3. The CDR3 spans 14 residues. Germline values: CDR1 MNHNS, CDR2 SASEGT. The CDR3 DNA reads TGTGCCAGCAGTGAACTAGCGGCCGCCTACGAGCAGTACTTC. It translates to CASSELAAAYEQYF.

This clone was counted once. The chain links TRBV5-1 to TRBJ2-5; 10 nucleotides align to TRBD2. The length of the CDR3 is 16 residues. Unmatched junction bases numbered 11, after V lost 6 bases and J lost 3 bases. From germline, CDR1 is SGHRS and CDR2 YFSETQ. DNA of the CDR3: TGCGCCAGCACCAGGATGCTAGCGGGAGTCGAAGAGACCCAGTACTTC. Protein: CASTRMLAGVEETQYF.

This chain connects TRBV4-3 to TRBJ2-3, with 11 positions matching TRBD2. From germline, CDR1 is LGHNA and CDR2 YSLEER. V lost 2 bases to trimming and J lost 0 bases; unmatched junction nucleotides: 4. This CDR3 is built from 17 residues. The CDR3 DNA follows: TGCGCCAGCAGCCAACCGGGACTAGCGGCTAGCACAGATACGCAGTATTTT. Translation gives CASSQPGLAASTDTQYF.

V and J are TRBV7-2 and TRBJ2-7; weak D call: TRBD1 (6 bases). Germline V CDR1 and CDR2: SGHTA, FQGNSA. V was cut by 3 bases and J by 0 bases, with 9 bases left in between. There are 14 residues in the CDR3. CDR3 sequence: CASSFGDNSYEQYF. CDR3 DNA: TGTGCCAGCAGCTTCGGGGACAACTCCTACGAGCAGTACTTC.

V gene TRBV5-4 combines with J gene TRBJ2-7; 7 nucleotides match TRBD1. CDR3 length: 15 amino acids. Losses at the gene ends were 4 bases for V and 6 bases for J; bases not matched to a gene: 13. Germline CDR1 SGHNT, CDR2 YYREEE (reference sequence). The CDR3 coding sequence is TGTGCCAGCAGCACCCGACAGGGAAATCCCTTCGAGCAGTACTTC. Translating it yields CASSTRQGNPFEQYF.

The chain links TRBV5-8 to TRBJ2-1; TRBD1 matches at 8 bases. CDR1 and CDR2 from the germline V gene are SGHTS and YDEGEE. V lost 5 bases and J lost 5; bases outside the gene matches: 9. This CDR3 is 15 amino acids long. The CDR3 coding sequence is TGTGCCAGCAGATTTCGGACAGGGTGGGACAATGAGCAGTTCTTC. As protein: CASRFRTGWDNEQFF. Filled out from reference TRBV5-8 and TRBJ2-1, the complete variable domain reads EAGVTQSPTHLIKTRGQQATLRCSPISGHTSVYWYQQALGLGLQFLLWYDEGEERNRGNFPPRFSGRQFPNYSSELNVNALELEDSALYLCASRFRTGWDNEQFFGPGTRLTVL.

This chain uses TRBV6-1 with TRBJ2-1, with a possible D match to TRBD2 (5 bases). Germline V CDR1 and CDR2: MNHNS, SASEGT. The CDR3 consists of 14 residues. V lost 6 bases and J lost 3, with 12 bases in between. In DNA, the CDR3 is TGTGCCAGCAGCCCCCGGACTGTCTACAATGAGCAGTTCTTC. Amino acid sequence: CASSPRTVYNEQFF.

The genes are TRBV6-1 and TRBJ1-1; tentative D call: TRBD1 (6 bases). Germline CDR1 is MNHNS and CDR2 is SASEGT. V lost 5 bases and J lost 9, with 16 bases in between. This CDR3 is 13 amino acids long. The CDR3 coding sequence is TGTGCCAGCAGTTGGGGGGGCGCGAAAAAAGCTTTCTTT. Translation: CASSWGGAKKAFF.